This TCR beta chain was sequenced for a study of immune evolution from preneoplasia to lung adenocarcinoma. Between about 2014 and 2018, patients underwent resection in Japan or China. Premalignant or tumor cells were enriched by macro-dissection after pathologic assessment. Trimming left V 8 bases short and J 3 bases short, with 8 bases between. This CDR3 is 12 amino acids long. Germline-derived CDR1 and CDR2 are SNHLY and FYNNEI. Repertoires were generated with immunoSEQ multiplex PCR, while TCRdb's copy carries only in-frame clones and drops some. The data hold some 6,300 clones, with about 79% observed a single time.

Sequenced: FFPE minimally invasive lung adenocarcinoma tissue. The chain has TRBV2 and TRBJ2-1; possible D gene TRBD2, 6 bases. The clonotype comes from a person aged 60-80 years with lung adenocarcinoma. CDR3 loop: CASSGDYNEQFF. Here the CDR3 DNA reads TGTGCCAGCTCGGGGGACTACAATGAGCAGTTCTTC.